The clone carrying this T cell receptor (beta chain) was detected ten times or more. Its antigen is undetermined. This CDR3 spans 15 amino acids. Germline V CDR1 and CDR2: SGHTA, FQGNSA. V lost 0 bases, J lost 4 bases, and 12 bases lay in between. These data originate in a study of T cell repertoires in cytomegalovirus infection. In the study overall: Public TCR beta signature analysis indicated the presence of both CMV infection and matching HLA type. The study, taken as a whole, reports: Identification of carriers of CMV plus the relevant HLA was performed using cumulative public TCR beta family frequency. CMV-specific TCR beta clonotypes restricted by HLA-C dominated the ex vivo response.

TCRdb redid the calling of the reads with MiXCR, one entry per CDR3 protein. The data hold 80,000 to 130,000 distinct CDR3 sequences, with about 25% observed a single time. The chain joins TRBV7-2 to TRBJ1-1, with no clear D. The TCR was taken from a human donor in good health (CMV status not recorded). Some clones in this sample may be carry-over from other donors' samples. The sequenced sample consisted of CD8+ T cells from PBMCs. The CDR3 DNA sequence: TGTGCCAGCAGCTTAGCTTTCGGGGAAGTCACTGAAGCTTTCTTT. Translated: CASSLAFGEVTEAFF.